The source of this TCR beta chain is a study of cytomegalovirus exposure and HLA in healthy donors. As for the study in general: Samples from HLA-typed donors yielded about 85 million unique TCRs in an early data release. General study findings and limits: In vitro, three CMV-associated chains proved specific for CMV antigens. Sequencing depth across donors, presence/absence analyses assumed, was roughly uniform.

With regard to this clone: Antigen specificity is unknown.

Germline V gene data show CDR1 as SGHAT and CDR2 as FQNNGV. The CDR3 consists of 14 residues. V was clipped by 5 bases and J by 2 bases, with 13 bases between them. The PCR made use of 60 Vbeta and 13 Jbeta primers. Here immunoSEQ multiplex PCR was the method, and the copy in TCRdb shows in-frame clones only, minus some. The table includes about 54,000 clones, approximately 81% detected once. The sequence came from a woman under 30 in good health and CMV-seronegative. Input material: PBMCs. The chain uses TRBV11-2 and TRBJ2-7, with D perhaps TRBD2 (6 bases). CDR3 DNA sequence: TGTGCCAGCAGCCAAAGCGGGTTCACCTACGAGCAGTACTTC. As protein: CASSQSGFTYEQYF.